This TCR beta chain was captured in a study of shared clonotypes between healthy human individuals. Study overall: CD4 naive cells filled three plates per donor, CD4 memory three, CD8 naive two and CD8 memory one. Notes on the study in general: Clonotype sharing among donors was thought likely to change with sequencing depth. Limitation of the genetic and exposure-history diversity represented came from the few donors. The naive CD4 repertoires of a few donors were compared, and approximately 4.5% of clonotypes were shared.

Sequenced by immunoSEQ multiplex PCR; TCRdb stores in-frame clones only, minus some. This table has about 380,000 clones, approximately 97% appearing once. Concerning this clone itself: The antigen is undetermined.

The CDR3 spans 13 residues. V was trimmed by 8 bases and J by 6 bases, leaving 14 bases between them. CDR1 is SGDLS, CDR2 YYNGEE, per germline. Sequenced: memory CD8+ T cells sorted from blood. Indicated subset: CD45RO+ cells pooled with CCR7-negative TemRA cells. The TCR was taken from a man aged 30 to 45 in good health. The rearrangement links TRBV9 to TRBJ2-2; D not certain. CDR3 DNA: TGTGCCAGTGCTGGTCTTGTCGCCGGGGAGCTGTTTTTT. Residues: CASAGLVAGELFF.